This T cell receptor beta chain was identified during a study of T cells in Graves' hyperthyroidism and ophthalmopathy. The CDR3 contains 15 residues. V lost 2 bases, J lost 0 bases, and 9 bases lay in between. CDR1 and CDR2 from the germline V gene are SGHRS and YFSETQ. Patients with uncontrolled infections, other autoimmune diseases, pregnancy or lactation were excluded. TCR beta CDR3 regions were amplified from RNA. The study used the HTBI primer set for a first-round RT-PCR of the TCR CDR3. TCRdb re-analysed the multiplex PCR reads in MiXCR, keeping a single row per CDR3 protein. The sample has under 450,000 distinct CDR3 sequences, 13% seen once.

The V call is TRBV5-1, the J call TRBJ1-3; tentatively, D is TRBD1 (5 bases). Sequencing was performed on blood. The receptor's source is a man aged 25-40 years with Graves' hyperthyroidism that later progressed to Graves' ophthalmopathy. The CDR3 is CASSFDRLSGNTIYF. The CDR3 region has the DNA TGCGCCAGCAGCTTTGACAGACTCTCTGGAAACACCATATATTTT. Drawing the rest from reference TRBV5-1 and TRBJ1-3, the complete variable domain is KAGVTQTPRYLIKTRGQQVTLSCSPISGHRSVSWYQQTPGQGLQFLFEYFSETQRNKGNFPGRFSGRQFSNSRSEMNVSTLELGDSALYLCASSFDRLSGNTIYFGEGSWLTVV.